Below are 28 T cell receptor beta chains sequenced from a single sample in a study of neurological immune-mediated disorders. Via MiXCR, TCRdb re-called the 5' RACE reads, giving one row per CDR3 protein. In the table there are roughly 47,000 distinct CDR3 sequences, less than 5% of which are singletons. The sequenced sample was PBMCs. All receptors derive from a woman aged 55-70 years with multiple sclerosis.

Many counts were recorded for this clonotype. This chain links TRBV20-1 with TRBJ2-3; D is perhaps TRBD1 or TRBD2 (5 bases each). V was trimmed by 3 bases and J by 6 bases, leaving 13 bases between them. The CDR3 runs to 13 residues. In germline, CDR1 is DFQATT, CDR2 SNEGSKA (reference sequence). The CDR3 loop reads CSARTGPTDTQYF. CDR3 nucleotide sequence: TGCAGTGCTAGGACGGGACCGACTGATACGCAGTATTTT.

This clonotype occurred many times. The rearrangement joins TRBV3-1 to TRBJ2-4, with TRBD2 matching 7 bases. Germline trimming cut 1 base from V and 4 bases from J; bases unmatched to any gene: 7. The CDR3 has 16 amino acids. Germline V gene sequence: CDR1 LGHDT, CDR2 YNNKEL (reference sequence). CDR3 sequence reads: CASSQVPSGDKNIQYF. CDR3 coding DNA: TGTGCCAGCAGCCAAGTCCCTAGCGGAGATAAAAACATTCAGTACTTC.

The table lists this clonotype with a few counts. V is TRBV20-1 and J is TRBJ2-3, with TRBD2 as a possible D gene (6 bases). V lost 2 bases to trimming and J lost 0 bases, with 24 bases between them. In germline, CDR1 is DFQATT, CDR2 SNEGSKA (reference sequence). This CDR3 is built from 19 residues. CDR3 in amino acids: CSARKRGVLASESTDTQYF. The CDR3 DNA reads TGCAGTGCTAGAAAGAGAGGGGTCCTAGCGTCGGAGAGCACAGATACGCAGTATTTT.

This clonotype was counted a few times. The chain employs TRBV28 and TRBJ1-5; D is possibly TRBD1 (5 bases). CDR3 length: 14 amino acids. The V gene lost 4 bases and the J gene lost 8 bases, with 15 bases spanning the gap. Per germline, CDR1 MDHEN and CDR2 SYDVKM. The CDR3 is CASSSAGTAKPQHF. The CDR3 DNA reads TGTGCCAGCAGTTCCGCCGGGACGGCAAAGCCCCAGCATTTT. The entire variable domain, with the rest obtained from reference TRBV28 and TRBJ1-5, is as follows: DVKVTQSSRYLVKRTGEKVFLECVQDMDHENMFWYRQDPGLGLRLIYFSYDVKMKEKGDIPEGYSVSREKKERFSLILESASTNQTSMYLCASSSAGTAKPQHFGDGTRLSIL.

This clonotype was counted ten times or more. The junction does not match germline at one end; this may be a read error. The genes are TRBV4-3 and TRBJ1-2; D not resolved. The CDR3 length is 15 residues. Germline V gene sequence: CDR1 LGHNA, CDR2 YSLEER. Here the CDR3 reads CASSEDFGPIYGYTF. The CDR3 DNA is TGCGCCAGCAGCGAAGATTTCGGGCCTATCTATGGCTACACCTTC.

This clonotype was detected ten times or more. The chain's CDR3 is CSAREPSPYGYTF. The CDR3 DNA follows: TGCAGTGCTAGAGAGCCCTCTCCCTATGGCTACACCTTC. The rearrangement links TRBV20-1 to TRBJ1-2; D is undetermined. This CDR3 has 13 amino acids. Trimming pared 0 bases from V and 4 bases from J, leaving 9 bases between. The germline V gene encodes CDR1 DFQATT and CDR2 SNEGSKA (reference sequence).

Turning to this clonotype: The junction shows a germline mismatch at one end, possibly a read error. The chain combines TRBV5-1 with TRBJ1-5; perhaps TRBD1 as D (5 bases). Germline values: CDR1 SGHRS, CDR2 YFSETQ. The CDR3 is 15 amino acids. The CDR3 DNA sequence: TGCGCCAGCAGGGCCACAGGAAATAGCAATCAGCCCCAGAATTTT. Translation: CASRATGNSNQPQNF.

The V and J genes are TRBV20-1 and TRBJ1-4; 12 nucleotides line up with TRBD1. The trim removed 6 bases at V and 3 bases at J, leaving 2 bases unmatched. The CDR3 covers 14 residues. Germline V gene lookup returns CDR1 DFQATT and CDR2 SNEGSKA (reference sequence). The CDR3 DNA reads as TGCAGTGCGGGACAGGGGGCGGCTAATGAAAAACTGTTTTTT. Protein sequence: CSAGQGAANEKLFF.

Ten or more counts support this clonotype. The chain couples TRBV7-9 to TRBJ2-5; D may be TRBD1 (6 bases). This CDR3 region has 15 residues. The germline V gene has CDR1 SEHNR and CDR2 FQNEAQ (reference sequence). Deletions cut 5 bases from V and 6 bases from J, with 19 bases between. The CDR3 sequence: CASSQTYRAEKTQYF. CDR3 coding DNA: TGTGCCAGCAGCCAGACGTACAGGGCCGAGAAGACCCAGTACTTC.

Worth noting for this clonotype: A much larger clonotype is one base distant, so this may be a read error. The V and J genes are TRBV9 and TRBJ1-5, with D unclear. Per the germline V gene, CDR1 is SGDLS and CDR2 is YYNGEE. The CDR3 extends over 12 amino acids. CDR3 DNA: TGTGCCAGCGGTACTAGCAATCAGCCCCAGAATTTT. Translation: CASGTSNQPQNF.

This clonotype was seen repeatedly, ten times or more. The chain is built from TRBV7-2 and TRBJ1-4; D perhaps matches TRBD1 (6 bases). Germline V gene data show CDR1 as SGHTA and CDR2 as FQGNSA. Trimming left V 5 bases short and J 6 bases short, with 22 bases between. The CDR3 loop spans 17 amino acids. For the CDR3, the DNA is TGTGCCAGCAGCACCGTACAATACAGGGATGTTTATGAAAAACTGTTTTTT. Amino acids: CASSTVQYRDVYEKLFF.

This clonotype was counted at least ten times. The chain carries TRBV7-2 and TRBJ1-1, with D hard to call. The CDR3 sequence is 14 residues long. Trimming left V 1 base short and J 5 bases short, with 11 bases between. The germline gives CDR1 SGHTA, CDR2 FQGNSA. The CDR3 DNA reads as TGTGCCAGCAGCTTAGAGGCCGACCGTACTGAAGCTTTCTTT. This gives the protein CASSLEADRTEAFF.

This clonotype was seen repeatedly, ten times or more. This chain links TRBV10-3 with TRBJ1-1; TRBD1 aligns across 9 bases. Per the germline V gene, CDR1 is ENHRY and CDR2 is SYGVKD. V was pared by 9 bases and J by 5 bases, with 10 bases of the junction left unmatched. The CDR3 runs 14 residues. The chain's CDR3 is CAISSTGGFTEAFF. CDR3 coding DNA: TGTGCCATATCCTCGACAGGGGGGTTTACTGAAGCTTTCTTT.

This clonotype was recorded many times. DNA of the CDR3: TGCGCCAGCAGCGAACGGCGGGAGCAGTTCTTC. Amino acids: CASSERREQFF. The rearrangement uses TRBV5-1 and TRBJ2-1; D gene unclear. The CDR3 has 11 amino acids. Trimming took off 4 bases at V and 10 bases at J, with 9 bases between the two ends. Germline V lookup: CDR1 SGHRS, CDR2 YFSETQ.

The chain carries TRBV5-1 and TRBJ2-3; D is tentatively TRBD1 or TRBD2 (5 bases each). Per germline, CDR1 SGHRS and CDR2 YFSETQ. Trimming removed 3 bases at V and 0 bases at J, with 11 bases between. This CDR3 has 15 amino acids. CDR3 amino acids: CASSSSGPSTDTQYF. The CDR3 coding sequence is TGCGCCAGCAGCTCCTCGGGACCTAGCACAGATACGCAGTATTTT. The full variable domain, its missing parts supplied by reference TRBV5-1 and TRBJ2-3, is KAGVTQTPRYLIKTRGQQVTLSCSPISGHRSVSWYQQTPGQGLQFLFEYFSETQRNKGNFPGRFSGRQFSNSRSEMNVSTLELGDSALYLCASSSSGPSTDTQYFGPGTRLTVL.

Only a few counts were recorded for this clonotype. The rearrangement links TRBV6-5 to TRBJ1-1; 7 bases map to TRBD1. The length of the CDR3 is 15 residues. CDR1 and CDR2 (germline): MNHEY, SVGAGI. The ends lost 3 bases at V and 5 bases at J; junction bases unmatched: 9. Written as DNA, the CDR3 is TGTGCCAGCAGTTATACGACAGGGCTTGGGACTGAAGCTTTCTTT. Translation: CASSYTTGLGTEAFF.

This clonotype has just one count. The chain has TRBV7-9 and TRBJ1-3; D not resolved. The CDR3 extends over 14 amino acids. CDR1 and CDR2 (germline): SEHNR, FQNEAQ (reference sequence). Trimming shortened V by 5 bases and J by 2 bases, and 10 bases separated the two germline ends. CDR3 nucleotides: TGTGCCAGCAGCCCACTAGCAGCTGGAAACACCATATATTTT. This sequence encodes CASSPLAAGNTIYF.

This clonotype was seen repeatedly, ten times or more. V is TRBV10-3 and J is TRBJ1-5; TRBD1 agrees at 7 bases. The CDR3 loop spans 17 amino acids. V lost 0 bases to trimming and J lost 2 bases; unmatched junction nucleotides: 7. The germline gives CDR1 ENHRY, CDR2 SYGVKD. CDR3 amino acids: CAISESRTGVGNQPQHF. As DNA, the CDR3 is TGTGCCATCAGTGAGTCCCGAACAGGGGTGGGCAATCAGCCCCAGCATTTT.

In this sample, this clonotype turned up many times. This chain uses TRBV20-1 with TRBJ2-7; D possibly corresponds to TRBD2 (6 bases). The CDR3 runs 11 residues. Germline V gene data show CDR1 as DFQATT and CDR2 as SNEGSKA (reference sequence). Trimming took 5 bases from V and 4 from J, leaving 9 bases between them. The CDR3 DNA reads as TGCAGTGCTTTGGACTATTACGAGCAGTACGTC. Encoded protein: CSALDYYEQYV.

V gene TRBV29-1 combines with J gene TRBJ2-7; D remains ambiguous. V was trimmed by 2 bases and J by 6 bases, leaving 8 bases between them. The CDR3 has 11 amino acids. Per the germline V gene, CDR1 is SQVTM and CDR2 is ANQGSEA. CDR3 sequence reads: CSVERLSEQYF. CDR3 coding DNA: TGCAGCGTTGAACGGTTAAGCGAGCAGTACTTC.

This clonotype was observed many times. The gene calls are TRBV29-1 and TRBJ1-1; D ambiguous. The CDR3 spans 13 residues. V was pared by 4 bases and J by 3 bases, with 12 bases between. Germline CDR1 reads SQVTM; CDR2 reads ANQGSEA. DNA of the CDR3: TGCAGCGTTGGTCGGGGTCGGGACACTGAAGCTTTCTTT. This gives the protein CSVGRGRDTEAFF.

This clonotype was recorded many times. The genes are TRBV12-3 or TRBV12-4 and TRBJ2-3; 7 positions agree with TRBD2. V lost 5 bases, J lost 4 bases, and 12 bases stayed unmatched. The CDR3 extends over 16 amino acids. The CDR3 loop reads CASSPQGGGRADTQYF. CDR3 coding DNA: TGTGCCAGCAGTCCCCAGGGCGGGGGACGCGCAGATACGCAGTATTTT.

This clonotype was observed at least ten times. The V call is TRBV4-1, the J call TRBJ2-1, with a weak D call TRBD2 (6 bases). CDR3 length equals 16 residues. CDR1 is MGHRA, CDR2 YSYEKL, per germline. V lost 0 bases to trimming and J lost 9 bases, with 18 bases between them. The CDR3 DNA reads TGCGCCAGCAGCCAAGAGGGTTTAGCGGCCGAAGGTGAGCAGTTCTTC. It specifies CASSQEGLAAEGEQFF.

This clonotype was found many times. CDR3 sequence (DNA): TGTGCCAGCAGTTTATCTAGCGGGAGGTTTAATGAGCAGTTCTTC. Its translation: CASSLSSGRFNEQFF. The V gene is TRBV27, the J gene TRBJ2-1, with TRBD2 identical over 10 bases. V was pared by 0 bases and J by 7 bases, with 3 bases of the junction left unmatched. CDR3 length equals 15 residues. Germline CDR1 and CDR2: MNHEY and SMNVEV (reference sequence).

This clonotype appeared many times. The rearrangement links TRBV29-1 to TRBJ2-1; TRBD1 matches at 7 bases. Trimming removed 7 bases from V and 5 bases from J; junction bases left unmatched: 11. The germline V gene has CDR1 SQVTM and CDR2 ANQGSEA. The CDR3 extends over 14 amino acids. DNA of the CDR3: TGCAGCGCTCCTAAGGGGGACAGCAACAATGAGCAGTTCTTC. Protein sequence: CSAPKGDSNNEQFF.

This clonotype was counted many times. J is TRBJ2-5 and V is TRBV20-1; the D gene is possibly TRBD2 (5 bases). V was shortened by 0 bases and J by 2 bases, with 10 bases between the two germline ends. CDR3 size: 14 residues. The germline gives CDR1 DFQATT, CDR2 SNEGSKA (reference sequence). CDR3 sequence: CSAREGGSQETQYF. The CDR3, as DNA: TGCAGTGCTAGAGAAGGAGGCTCTCAAGAGACCCAGTACTTC.

Many counts were recorded for this clonotype. This chain uses TRBV4-1 with TRBJ2-7; 7 positions agree with TRBD1. Germline CDR1 MGHRA, CDR2 YSYEKL. This CDR3 is built from 17 residues. Trimming cost V 4 bases and J 4 bases; bases outside gene matches: 16. The CDR3 coding sequence is TGCGCCAGCAGCCTATCCGCTGGACAGGATAATTTATACGAGCAGTACTTC. Residues: CASSLSAGQDNLYEQYF.

At least ten counts were recorded for this clonotype. V gene TRBV7-2 combines with J gene TRBJ1-2; 7 bases match TRBD1. Germline V CDR1 and CDR2: SGHTA, FQGNSA. The length of the CDR3 is 13 residues. J gave up 6 bases and V 4 bases, and 5 bases lay outside the gene matches. CDR3 region: CASSYRQGDGYTF. Here the CDR3 DNA reads TGTGCCAGCAGCTACCGACAGGGTGATGGCTACACCTTC.